This entry is about one T cell receptor beta chain. This clonotype has a handful of counts. The antigen it recognizes is unknown. No much larger clonotype is one base removed from it; base qualities were not supplied. This record belongs to a study of spatial heterogeneity in lung cancer (dated by TCRdb to about 2019). Regarding the study in general: More beta-chain than alpha-chain transcripts were consistently detected, likely reflecting higher beta-chain transcript abundance. In tumor regions, TCR transcript counts showed a strong correlation with a T cell transcriptional module score derived from matched bulk RNA-seq. Nonsynonymous mutation counts, determined by whole-exome sequencing of tumor tissue, were related to features of the TCR repertoire. In the raw uncorrected reads, each unique combination of TCR and UMI appeared more than ten times on average. Both alpha and beta chains were TCR-sequenced in about 240 tumor regions, 64 matched nontumor lung samples and over 55 PBMC samples obtained at surgery. The study quantitatively compared TCR alpha and beta repertoires across multiple tumor regions, matched nontumor lung and blood in non-small cell lung cancer.

The trim is 7 bases for V and 1 base for J, with a gap of 15 bases between the germline ends. Reading from cysteine to phenylalanine, the CDR3 counts 15 amino acids. Only the CDR3 DNA stays, 45 bases, in frame from base 1. In the germline V gene, CDR1 corresponds to WSHSY and CDR2 to SAAADI. This specimen's time point label, per the study, means: sample taken at primary tumor resection. The donors were approximately 70 patients from the lung TRACERx cohort who had early-stage, untreated non-small cell lung cancer. For TCR sequencing, whole RNA was extracted from tumor and nontumor lung tissue, or from cryopreserved PBMC samples, and no cell sorting was done. Only patients with enough RNA available from two or more tumor regions were chosen for TCR sequencing. Before selection, tumor and adjacent nontumor lung specimens were reviewed by a lung pathologist. Receptors were amplified or captured by 5' RACE. Reads for this sample came from a NextSeq 500. To allow correction of PCR and sequencing errors, the TCR library protocol tagged every TCR cDNA molecule with a unique molecular identifier. In the authors' own workflow: Decombinator tools were used for TCR identification, UMI-based error correction and CDR3 extraction. TCRs above a frequency of 2 per 1,000, corresponding to the top 1% of the tumor frequency distribution, were defined as expanded. Expanded tumor TCRs were classed as regional if statistically deemed absent (corrected P<0.05) from at least one tumor region, otherwise ubiquitous. Rényi diversity was computed with the R vegan package after subsampling each repertoire 100 times to 5,000 TCRs. CDR3 similarity networks were built from amino acid triplet string-kernel similarity, connecting CDR3s with pairwise similarity above 0.82. The public reads were run again by TCRdb, first through fastp at Q25 and then through MiXCR, and only productive beta chains were kept. One record per CDR3 amino acid sequence lists the most common genes and DNA. The V and J calls here are based on TCRdb, not the publication. The sample records 10,000 to 12,000 distinct CDR3 sequences, roughly 12% of which are singletons. 13% of the sample is held by the ten biggest clonotypes.

Points the paper makes about the study in general: TCR-seq was estimated to cover only 6.5% to 9% of tumor T cells for alpha chains and approximately 13% for beta chains. The count of ubiquitous expanded TCRs correlated with the count of ubiquitous nonsynonymous mutations, and the count of regional expanded TCRs correlated with the count of regional nonsynonymous mutations. Confirming at a functional level the hypothesis that regional TCRs recognize regional mutations was considered to require additional single-cell paired TCR alpha and beta sequencing. A correlation was observed between the number of expanded intratumoral alpha and beta TCRs and the tumor nonsynonymous mutation count.

The clonotype was recovered from a female donor with early-stage non-small cell lung cancer. This chain joins TRBV10-2 to TRBJ2-3; tentative D gene TRBD1, with 5 bases matching. The source material was lung tumor tissue, sampled at surgery. The CDR3 reads as follows: CASKDGPGRTDTQYF. The nucleotide sequence reads TGCGCCAGCAAAGATGGCCCAGGGCGCACAGATACGCAGTATTTT.